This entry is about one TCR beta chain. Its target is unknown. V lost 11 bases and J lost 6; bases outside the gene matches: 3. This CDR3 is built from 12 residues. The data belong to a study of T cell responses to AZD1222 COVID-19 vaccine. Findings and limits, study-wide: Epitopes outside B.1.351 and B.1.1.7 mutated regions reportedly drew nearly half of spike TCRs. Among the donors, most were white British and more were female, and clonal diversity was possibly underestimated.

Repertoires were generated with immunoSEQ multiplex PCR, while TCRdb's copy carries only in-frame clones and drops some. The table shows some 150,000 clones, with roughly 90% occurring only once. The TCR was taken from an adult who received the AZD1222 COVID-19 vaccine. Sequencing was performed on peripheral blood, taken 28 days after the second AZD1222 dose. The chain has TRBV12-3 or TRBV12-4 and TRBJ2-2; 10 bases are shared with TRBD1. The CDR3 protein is CAGTGVPGELFF. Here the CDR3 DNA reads TGTGCCGGGACAGGGGTGCCCGGGGAGCTGTTTTTT.